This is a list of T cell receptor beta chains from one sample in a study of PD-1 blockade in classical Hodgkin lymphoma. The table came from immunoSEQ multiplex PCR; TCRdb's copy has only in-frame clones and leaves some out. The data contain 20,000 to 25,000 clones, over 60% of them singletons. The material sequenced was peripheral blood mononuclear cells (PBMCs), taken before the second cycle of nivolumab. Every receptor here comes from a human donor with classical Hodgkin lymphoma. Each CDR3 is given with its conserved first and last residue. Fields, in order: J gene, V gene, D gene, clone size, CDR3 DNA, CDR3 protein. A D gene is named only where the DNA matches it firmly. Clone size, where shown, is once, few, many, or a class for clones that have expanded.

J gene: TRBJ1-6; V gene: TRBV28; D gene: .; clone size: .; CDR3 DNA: TGTGCCAGCAGTTTATTATGGGCGAGCTCCTATAATTCACCCCTCCACTTT; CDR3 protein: CASSLLWASSYNSPLHF
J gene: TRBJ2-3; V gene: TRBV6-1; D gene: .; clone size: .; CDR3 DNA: TGTGCCAGCAGTGAAGCTACAATTACCACAGATACGCAGTATTTT; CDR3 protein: CASSEATITTDTQYF
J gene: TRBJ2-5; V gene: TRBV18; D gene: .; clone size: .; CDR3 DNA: TGTGCCAGCACCAAGACAGCCCAAGAGACCCAGTACTTC; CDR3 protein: CASTKTAQETQYF
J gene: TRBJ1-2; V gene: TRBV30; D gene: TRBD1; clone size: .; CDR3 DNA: TGTGCCGGAAGCTTCGGGACAGGGGGTGGCTACACCTTC; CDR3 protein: CAGSFGTGGGYTF
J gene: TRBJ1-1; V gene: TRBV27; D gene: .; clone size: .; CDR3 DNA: TGTGCCAGCAGTTTACTGGGAGGCACTGAAGCTTTCTTT; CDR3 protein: CASSLLGGTEAFF
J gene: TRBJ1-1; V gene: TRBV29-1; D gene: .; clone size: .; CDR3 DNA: TGCAGCGTTGAAAGAAACCGGGACGGTGAAGCTTTCTTT; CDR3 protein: CSVERNRDGEAFF
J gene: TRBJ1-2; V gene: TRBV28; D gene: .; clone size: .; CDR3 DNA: TGTGCCAGCACCGAGAGTCCAGGGGCGAACTATGGCTACACCTTC; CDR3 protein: CASTESPGANYGYTF
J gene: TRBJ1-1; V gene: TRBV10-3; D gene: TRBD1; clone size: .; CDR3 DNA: TGTGCCATCAGTGAGTCGAACTGGCAGGGGGGCACTGAAGCTTTCTTT; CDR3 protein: CAISESNWQGGTEAFF
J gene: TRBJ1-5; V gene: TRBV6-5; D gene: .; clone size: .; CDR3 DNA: TGTGCCAGCAGTTCGGACGCGCGGGCCAATCAGCCCCAGCATTTT; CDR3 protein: CASSSDARANQPQHF
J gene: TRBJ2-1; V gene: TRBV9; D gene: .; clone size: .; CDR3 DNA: TGTGCCAGCAGCGTGGCGGACAATGAGCAGTTCTTC; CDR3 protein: CASSVADNEQFF
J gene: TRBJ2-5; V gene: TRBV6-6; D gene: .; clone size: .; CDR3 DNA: TGTGCCAGTCAGGGCGACCAAGAGACCCAGTACTTC; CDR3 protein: CASQGDQETQYF
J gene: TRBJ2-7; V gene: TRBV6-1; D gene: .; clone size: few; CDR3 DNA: TGTGCCAGCAGTGAGTCGGGGGCGCTTCTTTACGAGCAGTACTTC; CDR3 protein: CASSESGALLYEQYF
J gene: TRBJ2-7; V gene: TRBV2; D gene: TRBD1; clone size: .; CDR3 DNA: TGTGCCAGCAGTGAAAGGGGACAGGGAGTGTCGGAGCAGTACTTC; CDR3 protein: CASSERGQGVSEQYF
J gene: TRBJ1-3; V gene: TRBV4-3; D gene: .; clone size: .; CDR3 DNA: TGCGCCAGCAGCCAAGCAGGGAGCACCATATATTTT; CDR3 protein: CASSQAGSTIYF
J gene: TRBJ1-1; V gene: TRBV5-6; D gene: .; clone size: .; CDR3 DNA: TGTGCCAGCAGCTTCGGGGGGACCAACACTGAAGCTTTCTTT; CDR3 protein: CASSFGGTNTEAFF
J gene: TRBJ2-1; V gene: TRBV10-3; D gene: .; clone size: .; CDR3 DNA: TGTGCCATCAGTGACCCGACAATCACCGAACAGTCCTACAATGAGCAGTTCTTC; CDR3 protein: CAISDPTITEQSYNEQFF
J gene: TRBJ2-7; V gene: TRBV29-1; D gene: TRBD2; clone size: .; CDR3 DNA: TGCAGCGTCGGTTGGGGAGCGGGAGGGCCCCACGAGCAGTACTTC; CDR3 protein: CSVGWGAGGPHEQYF
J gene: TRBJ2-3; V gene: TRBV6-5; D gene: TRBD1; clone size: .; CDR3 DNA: TGTGCCAGTCGACAGGGGGATACTAGCACAGATACGCAGTATTTT; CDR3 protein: CASRQGDTSTDTQYF
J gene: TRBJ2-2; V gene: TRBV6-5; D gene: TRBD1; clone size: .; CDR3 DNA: TGTGCCAGCAGTTACGGACAGGGGTACGACGGGGAGCTGTTTTTT; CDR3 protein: CASSYGQGYDGELFF
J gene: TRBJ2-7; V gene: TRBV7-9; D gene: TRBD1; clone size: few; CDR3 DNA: TGTGCCAGCAGCCAGACAGGGGTTACCTACGAGCAGTACTTC; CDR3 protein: CASSQTGVTYEQYF
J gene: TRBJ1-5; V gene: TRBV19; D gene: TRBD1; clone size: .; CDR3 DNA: TGTGCCGGCGGGGACAGGGTCTATCAGCCCCAGCATTTT; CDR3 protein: CAGGDRVYQPQHF
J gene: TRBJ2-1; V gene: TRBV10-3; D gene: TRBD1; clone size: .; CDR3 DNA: TGTGCCATCAGAGACAGGGGGCTGGATGAGCAGTTCTTC; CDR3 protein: CAIRDRGLDEQFF